The 27 T cell receptor beta chains presented below share a single source sample, sequenced in a study of blood T cell repertoires in COVID-19. Method: immunoSEQ multiplex PCR; TCRdb's copy keeps in-frame clones and lacks some. The repertoire holds 250,000 to 400,000 clones, around 89% seen once, with 1.5% to 2% in the top ten. The sample comprised peripheral blood. The receptors shown here come from a woman under 40 with COVID-19, enrolled during active disease.

This chain uses TRBV4-3 with TRBJ2-7; D is perhaps TRBD2 (5 bases). The CDR3 is made up of 13 amino acids. Germline V CDR1 and CDR2: LGHNA, YSLEER. The V end was cut by 3 bases, the J end by 2 bases, with 8 bases between. In nucleotides, the CDR3 is TGCGCCAGCAGCCAGTGGGAGACCTACGAGCAGTACTTC. This sequence encodes CASSQWETYEQYF.

The chain has TRBV5-1 and TRBJ1-1; D may be TRBD1 (5 bases). Germline values: CDR1 SGHRS, CDR2 YFSETQ. The CDR3 is 15 residues long. The ends were cut back, 1 base at V and 0 bases at J, with 10 bases in the middle. The CDR3 region is CASSLRQNMNTEAFF. Written as DNA, the CDR3 is TGCGCCAGCAGCTTGAGACAGAACATGAACACTGAAGCTTTCTTT. The whole variable domain, filled in from reference TRBV5-1 and TRBJ1-1, reads KAGVTQTPRYLIKTRGQQVTLSCSPISGHRSVSWYQQTPGQGLQFLFEYFSETQRNKGNFPGRFSGRQFSNSRSEMNVSTLELGDSALYLCASSLRQNMNTEAFFGQGTRLTVV.

The rearrangement links TRBV5-6 to TRBJ1-4; the D is unclear. CDR1 is SGHDT, CDR2 YYEEEE, per germline. Deletions cut 0 bases from V and 5 bases from J, with 8 bases between. The CDR3 spans 14 residues. CDR3 region: CASSLDTSNEKLFF. The CDR3 DNA is TGTGCCAGCAGCTTGGACACGTCGAATGAAAAACTGTTTTTT.

This clone was detected once. V is TRBV7-9 and J is TRBJ2-5; TRBD2 matches 7 bases. V gave up 5 bases and J gave up 5 bases; unmatched junction bases: 14. CDR1 is SEHNR, CDR2 FQNEAQ, per germline (reference sequence). The CDR3 sequence is 16 residues long. The CDR3 DNA reads as TGTGCCAGCAGCCCGAGTACCATGAGCGGGGTGGAGACCCAGTACTTC. This sequence encodes CASSPSTMSGVETQYF.

The V call is TRBV5-1, the J call TRBJ2-2, with D unresolved. Germline V gene lookup returns CDR1 SGHRS and CDR2 YFSETQ. The CDR3 spans 13 residues. V was pared by 0 bases and J by 6 bases, with 6 bases between. The CDR3 here is CASSLGGAGELFF. DNA of the CDR3: TGCGCCAGCAGCTTGGGAGGCGCCGGGGAGCTGTTTTTT.

As for this clone: This CDR3 is also generated by other DNA sequences in the sample. CDR3: CASSLDGLNTEAFF. In DNA, the CDR3 is TGTGCCAGCAGCTTAGACGGTTTGAACACTGAAGCTTTCTTT. The rearrangement joins TRBV7-9 to TRBJ1-1; D call uncertain. From germline, CDR1 is SEHNR and CDR2 FQNEAQ (reference sequence). This CDR3 region has 14 residues. The V gene lost 1 base and the J gene lost 0 bases, with 6 bases spanning the gap.

This chain joins TRBV18 and TRBJ1-3; D is perhaps TRBD1 (6 bases). The CDR3 contains 15 residues. Trimming removed 6 bases from V and 1 base from J, with 13 bases in between. Germline V CDR1 and CDR2: KGHSH, LQKENI. CDR3 residues: CASSPTQGSGNTIYF. The DNA for the CDR3 is TGTGCCAGCTCTCCTACTCAGGGGTCTGGAAACACCATATATTTT.

The chain has TRBV5-6 and TRBJ1-1, with 9 bases fitting TRBD1. In germline, CDR1 is SGHDT, CDR2 YYEEEE. CDR3 length equals 14 residues. Trimming cost V 4 bases and J 4 bases; bases outside gene matches: 5. The CDR3 here is CASSTVTGGTEAFF. The CDR3 DNA reads TGTGCCAGCAGCACTGTGACAGGGGGCACTGAAGCTTTCTTT.

The chain recombines TRBV6-5 with TRBJ1-2, with 7 bases that match TRBD1. The CDR3 runs to 15 residues. CDR1 and CDR2 (germline): MNHEY, SVGAGI. V gave up 4 bases and J gave up 0 bases; unmatched junction bases: 5. Here the CDR3 reads CASSSQGTANYGYTF. The CDR3 bases are TGTGCCAGCAGTTCCCAGGGGACAGCTAACTATGGCTACACCTTC.

As to this clone: The junction shows a germline mismatch at one end, possibly a read error. The chain is built from TRBV6-5 and TRBJ1-1, with D uncertain. CDR1 and CDR2 (germline): MNHEY, SVGAGI. This CDR3 spans 13 amino acids. CDR3 sequence: CASTPIRNTKAFF. The DNA of the CDR3 is TGTGCCAGCACACCCATTAGGAACACTAAAGCTTTCTTT.

The gene calls are TRBV28 and TRBJ2-7, with 10 positions matching TRBD1. J was trimmed by 2 bases and V by 3 bases; bases with no gene match: 4. The CDR3 contains 15 residues. The germline V gene has CDR1 MDHEN and CDR2 SYDVKM. CDR3 in DNA: TGTGCCAGCAGTTTTCGGGACAGGGGAACCTACGAGCAGTACGTC. It specifies CASSFRDRGTYEQYV.

The V gene is TRBV6-5, the J gene TRBJ1-1; 7 positions agree with TRBD1. Germline CDR1 reads MNHEY; CDR2 reads SVGAGI. Trimming took 5 bases from V and 11 from J; bases not matched to a gene: 8. The CDR3 spans 12 residues. CDR3 region: CASSRQGTEAFF. For the CDR3, the DNA is TGTGCCAGCAGTCGACAGGGAACGGAGGCTTTCTTT.

The V gene is TRBV5-1, the J gene TRBJ1-2; D call uncertain. From germline, CDR1 is SGHRS and CDR2 YFSETQ. The CDR3 consists of 14 residues. The germline V and J ends were trimmed by 7 bases and 0 bases, with 13 bases remaining between them. CDR3 sequence reads: CASRPAGSNYGYTF. CDR3 in DNA: TGCGCCAGCCGCCCGGCGGGTTCTAACTATGGCTACACCTTC.

This clone has more than one count but fewer than ten. DNA of the CDR3: TGTGCCAGCAGGGCGACAGGGGTGAGTTCACCCCTCCACTTT. It translates to CASRATGVSSPLHF. The rearrangement joins TRBV6-5 to TRBJ1-6; 8 bases agree with TRBD1. The J segment lost 9 bases and the V segment lost 6 bases, leaving 7 bases of the junction unmatched. This CDR3 has 14 residues. Germline assignment: CDR1 MNHEY and CDR2 SVGAGI.

The chain uses TRBV5-1 and TRBJ1-5; 11 bases map to TRBD1. Germline CDR1 SGHRS, CDR2 YFSETQ. This CDR3 has 15 amino acids. Losses at the gene ends were 4 bases for V and 5 bases for J; bases not matched to a gene: 5. DNA for the CDR3: TGCGCCAGCAGCCGAGGGACAGGGGGTTATCAGCCCCAGCATTTT. Translation: CASSRGTGGYQPQHF.

The chain couples TRBV7-2 to TRBJ1-2; 8 positions agree with TRBD1. CDR3 length: 15 residues. Germline V CDR1 and CDR2: SGHTA, FQGNSA. The V and J ends lost 2 bases and 4 bases, in that order; junction bases with no gene match: 6. In nucleotides, the CDR3 is TGTGCCAGCAGCTTAATGACAGGGGCAGGCTATGGCTACACCTTC. The encoded protein is CASSLMTGAGYGYTF.

The chain has TRBV6-6 and TRBJ2-2; unclear D gene. The CDR3 runs to 14 residues. CDR1 is MNHNY, CDR2 SVGAGI, per germline (reference sequence). V gave up 7 bases and J gave up 2 bases, with 11 bases separating them. The DNA for the CDR3 is TGTGCCAGCACAGCGATCCCTAACACCGGGGAGCTGTTTTTT. Protein sequence: CASTAIPNTGELFF.

On this clone: One junction end does not reproduce the germline sequence, and a read error may be involved. The chain carries TRBV6-5 and TRBJ1-2, with D tentatively TRBD1 (5 bases). This CDR3 comprises 13 residues. Germline values: CDR1 MNHEY, CDR2 SVGAGI. This chain's CDR3 is CASSYSTDSVELF. The DNA for the CDR3 is TGTGCCAGCAGTTACTCGACAGACAGCGTGGAACTTTTC.

V and J are TRBV4-1 and TRBJ1-2; D is unresolved. V was cut by 0 bases and J by 4 bases, with 12 bases left in between. CDR1 is MGHRA, CDR2 YSYEKL, per germline. CDR3 size: 15 residues. CDR3 sequence: CASSQDSRDGYGYTF. CDR3 coding DNA: TGCGCCAGCAGCCAAGATAGCCGTGATGGCTATGGCTACACCTTC.

The rearrangement joins TRBV29-1 to TRBJ2-7; tentatively, D is TRBD1 (6 bases). V shed 3 bases and J shed 3 bases, with 9 bases lying between them. The CDR3 has 12 residues. Germline assignment: CDR1 SQVTM and CDR2 ANQGSEA. The CDR3 DNA is TGCAGCGTTGATGTACAGGGCTACGAGCAGTACTTC. It yields the protein CSVDVQGYEQYF.

The V call is TRBV25-1, the J call TRBJ1-2, with D perhaps TRBD1 (5 bases). Germline CDR1 reads MGHDK; CDR2 reads SYGVNS. The V gene lost 3 bases and the J gene lost 4 bases, with 12 bases spanning the gap. The CDR3 sequence is 14 residues long. In DNA form, the CDR3 reads TGTGCCAGCAGTGAGTGGGGCCCGGGCTATGGCTACACCTTC. This sequence encodes CASSEWGPGYGYTF.

The chain links TRBV19 to TRBJ2-1; 7 nucleotides align to TRBD1. This CDR3 contains 14 residues. Germline CDR1 LNHDA, CDR2 SQIVND (reference sequence). J was trimmed by 4 bases and V by 4 bases; bases with no gene match: 4. The CDR3 spells CASSTGTVYNEQFF. The CDR3 nucleotides are TGTGCCAGTAGTACCGGGACAGTATACAATGAGCAGTTCTTC.

This clone has a single count. The chain carries TRBV12-5 and TRBJ2-5; D gene uncertain. Germline loops: CDR1 LGHNT, CDR2 FRNRAP. The CDR3 runs to 16 residues. V was trimmed by 2 bases and J by 2 bases, leaving 15 bases between them. CDR3 in amino acids: CASGLRAEASQETQYF. As DNA, the CDR3 is TGTGCTAGTGGTTTGCGAGCCGAGGCTTCACAAGAGACCCAGTACTTC.

The rearrangement uses TRBV10-3 and TRBJ2-3, with 14 positions matching TRBD2. Germline CDR1 ENHRY, CDR2 SYGVKD. The CDR3 has 16 amino acids. J gave up 6 bases and V 2 bases, and 4 bases lay outside the gene matches. Here the CDR3 DNA reads TGTGCCATCAGTGAGGGGACTAGCGGGGGTTCCGATACGCAGTATTTT. Translation gives CAISEGTSGGSDTQYF.

This clone has a single count. Other DNA sequences in this sample translate to the same CDR3. This chain links TRBV19 with TRBJ1-5, with 11 bases matching TRBD1. This CDR3 is built from 16 residues. V dropped 3 bases and J dropped 6; count of bases not matched to a gene: 7. Germline V gene data show CDR1 as LNHDA and CDR2 as SQIVND (reference sequence). The CDR3, as DNA: TGTGCCAGTAGTATTCTAGGACAGGGGGCTCGTCAGCCCCAGCATTTT. This codes for CASSILGQGARQPQHF.

This chain links TRBV15 with TRBJ1-1; 8 bases are shared with TRBD1. Germline V lookup: CDR1 LNHNV, CDR2 YYDKDF (reference sequence). The J segment lost 1 base and the V segment lost 5 bases, leaving 6 bases of the junction unmatched. The CDR3 loop spans 15 amino acids. The CDR3 DNA is TGTGCCACCAGCCCTAGACAGGGGCCGAACACTGAAGCTTTCTTT. This codes for CATSPRQGPNTEAFF.

V is TRBV27 and J is TRBJ1-2, with 8 bases matching TRBD1. The CDR3 is 15 residues long. The V and J ends lost 3 bases and 6 bases, in that order; junction bases with no gene match: 9. CDR1 and CDR2 from the germline V gene are MNHEY and SMNVEV (reference sequence). CDR3 protein: CASSFSPDREDGYTF. Written as DNA, the CDR3 is TGTGCCAGCAGTTTCTCCCCGGACAGGGAGGATGGCTACACCTTC.